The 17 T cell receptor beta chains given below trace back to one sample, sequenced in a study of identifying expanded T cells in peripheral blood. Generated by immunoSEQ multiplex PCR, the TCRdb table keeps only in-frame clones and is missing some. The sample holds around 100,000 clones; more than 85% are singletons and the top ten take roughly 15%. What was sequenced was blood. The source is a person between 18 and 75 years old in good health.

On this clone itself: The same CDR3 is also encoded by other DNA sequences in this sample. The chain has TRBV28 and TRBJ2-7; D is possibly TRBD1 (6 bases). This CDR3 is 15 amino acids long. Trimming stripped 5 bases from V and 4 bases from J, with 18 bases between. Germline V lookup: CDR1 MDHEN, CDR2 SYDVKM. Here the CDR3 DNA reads TGTGCCAGCAGTACATACACTGGGACACCTTACGAGCAGTACTTC. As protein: CASSTYTGTPYEQYF.

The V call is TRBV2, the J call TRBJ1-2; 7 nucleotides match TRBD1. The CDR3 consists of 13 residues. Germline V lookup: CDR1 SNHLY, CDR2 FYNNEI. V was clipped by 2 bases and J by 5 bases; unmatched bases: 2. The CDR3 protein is CASSENRGYGYTF. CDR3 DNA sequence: TGTGCCAGCAGTGAAAACAGGGGATATGGCTACACCTTC.

The CDR3 DNA reads as TGCGCCAGCAGCTTCCAGGGGGGCTCTGGGGCCAACGTCCTGACTTTC. This codes for CASSFQGGSGANVLTF. The genes are TRBV5-1 and TRBJ2-6, with a tentative D call TRBD1 (7 bases). This CDR3 spans 16 amino acids. The ends were cut back, 2 bases at V and 0 bases at J, with 9 bases in the middle. CDR1 is SGHRS, CDR2 YFSETQ, per germline.

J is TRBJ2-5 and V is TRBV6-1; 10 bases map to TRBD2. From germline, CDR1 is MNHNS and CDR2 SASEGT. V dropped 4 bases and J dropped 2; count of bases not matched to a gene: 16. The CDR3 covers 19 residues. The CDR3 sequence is CASSGVKTSGVTFQETQYF. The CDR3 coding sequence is TGTGCCAGCAGTGGCGTTAAAACTAGCGGGGTAACCTTTCAAGAGACCCAGTACTTC.

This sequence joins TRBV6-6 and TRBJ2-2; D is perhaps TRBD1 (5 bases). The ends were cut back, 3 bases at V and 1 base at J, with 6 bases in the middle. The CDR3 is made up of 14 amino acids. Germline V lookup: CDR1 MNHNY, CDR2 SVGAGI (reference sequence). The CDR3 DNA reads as TGTGCCAGCAGTTATAGGGGGAACACCGGGGAGCTGTTTTTT. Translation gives CASSYRGNTGELFF.

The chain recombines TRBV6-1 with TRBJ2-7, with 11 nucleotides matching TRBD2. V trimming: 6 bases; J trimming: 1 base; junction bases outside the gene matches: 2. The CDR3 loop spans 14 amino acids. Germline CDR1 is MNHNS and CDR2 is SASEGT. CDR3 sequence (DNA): TGTGCCAGCAGGTGGACTAGCGGGTCCTACGAGCAGTACTTC. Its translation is CASRWTSGSYEQYF.

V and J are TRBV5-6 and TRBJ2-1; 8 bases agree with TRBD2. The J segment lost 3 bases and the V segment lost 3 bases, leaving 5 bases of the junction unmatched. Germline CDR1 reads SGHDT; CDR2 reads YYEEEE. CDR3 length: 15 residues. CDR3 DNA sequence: TGTGCCAGCAGCTCGATAGCGGGGAGCTACAATGAGCAGTTCTTC. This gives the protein CASSSIAGSYNEQFF.

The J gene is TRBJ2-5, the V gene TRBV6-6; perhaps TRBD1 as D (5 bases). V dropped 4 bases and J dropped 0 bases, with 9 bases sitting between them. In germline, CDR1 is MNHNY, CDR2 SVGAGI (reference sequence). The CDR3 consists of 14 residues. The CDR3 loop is CASSWAGNQETQYF. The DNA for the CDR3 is TGTGCCAGCAGTTGGGCAGGGAACCAAGAGACCCAGTACTTC.

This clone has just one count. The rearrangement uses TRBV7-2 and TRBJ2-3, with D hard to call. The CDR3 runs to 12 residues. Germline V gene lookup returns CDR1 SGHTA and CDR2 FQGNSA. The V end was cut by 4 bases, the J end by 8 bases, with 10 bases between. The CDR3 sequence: CASSSGRGTQYF. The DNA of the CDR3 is TGTGCCAGCAGCTCCGGGCGAGGTACGCAGTATTTT.

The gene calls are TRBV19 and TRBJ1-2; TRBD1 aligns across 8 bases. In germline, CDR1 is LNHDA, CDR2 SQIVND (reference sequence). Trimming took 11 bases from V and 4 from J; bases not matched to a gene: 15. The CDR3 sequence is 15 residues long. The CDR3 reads CAVSRTGPTLYGYTF. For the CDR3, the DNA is TGTGCCGTTTCTCGGACAGGGCCCACGCTCTATGGCTACACCTTC.

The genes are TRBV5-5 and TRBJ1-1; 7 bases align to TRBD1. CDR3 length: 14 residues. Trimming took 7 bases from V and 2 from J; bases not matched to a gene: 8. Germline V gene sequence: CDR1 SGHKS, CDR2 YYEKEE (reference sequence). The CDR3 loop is CASYPGTENTEAFF. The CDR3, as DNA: TGTGCCAGCTACCCCGGGACAGAAAACACTGAAGCTTTCTTT.

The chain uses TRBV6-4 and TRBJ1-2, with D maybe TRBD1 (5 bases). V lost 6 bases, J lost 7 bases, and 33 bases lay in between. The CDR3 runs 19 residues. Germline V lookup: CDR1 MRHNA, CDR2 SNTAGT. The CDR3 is CASSDVYSAGLRPRLGYTF. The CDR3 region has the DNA TGTGCCAGCAGCGACGTTTATAGCGCGGGACTCCGACCTAGGCTTGGCTACACCTTC.

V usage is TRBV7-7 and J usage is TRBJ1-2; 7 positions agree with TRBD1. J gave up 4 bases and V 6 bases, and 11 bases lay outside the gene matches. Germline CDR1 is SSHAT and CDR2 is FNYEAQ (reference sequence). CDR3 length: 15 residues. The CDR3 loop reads CASSRRGQRSYGYTF. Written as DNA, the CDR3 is TGTGCCAGCAGTAGGCGGGGACAGAGAAGCTATGGCTACACCTTC. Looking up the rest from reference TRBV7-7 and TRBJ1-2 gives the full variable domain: GAGVSQSPRYKVTKRGQDVTLRCDPISSHATLYWYQQALGQGPEFLTYFNYEAQPDKSGLPSDRFSAERPEGSISTLTIQRTEQRDSAMYRCASSRRGQRSYGYTFGSGTRLTVV.

As DNA, the CDR3 is TGTGCCAGCAGCTCAGATAGGGTCCGCGGGGAGTATTTT. Protein: CASSSDRVRGEYF. The chain uses TRBV11-2 and TRBJ2-3; TRBD2 might be the D (6 bases). V lost 4 bases and J 13 bases, leaving 18 bases between the germline ends. Germline CDR1 is SGHAT and CDR2 is FQNNGV. The CDR3 sequence is 13 residues long. Based on the CDR3 plus reference TRBV11-2 and TRBJ2-3, the full variable domain is EAGVAQSPRYKIIEKRQSVAFWCNPISGHATLYWYQQILGQGPKLLIQFQNNGVVDDSQLPKDRFSAERLKGVDSTLKIQPAKLEDSAVYLCASSSDRVRGEYFGPGTRLTVL.

The CDR3 sequence: CATSAETGAGEKLFF. The CDR3 bases are TGTGCCACCAGCGCTGAGACAGGGGCAGGCGAAAAACTGTTTTTT. This chain connects TRBV15 to TRBJ1-4, with 8 bases aligning to TRBD1. The CDR3 sequence is 15 residues long. The germline V gene encodes CDR1 LNHNV and CDR2 YYDKDF (reference sequence). The V and J ends lost 5 bases and 8 bases, in that order; junction bases with no gene match: 10.

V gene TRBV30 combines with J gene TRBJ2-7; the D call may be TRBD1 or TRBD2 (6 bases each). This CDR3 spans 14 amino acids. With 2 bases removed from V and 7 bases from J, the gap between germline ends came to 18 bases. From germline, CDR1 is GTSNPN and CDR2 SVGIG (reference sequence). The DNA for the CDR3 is TGTGCCTGGAGTCTGTGGGGATTAGGGGGGGAGCAGTACTTC. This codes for CAWSLWGLGGEQYF.

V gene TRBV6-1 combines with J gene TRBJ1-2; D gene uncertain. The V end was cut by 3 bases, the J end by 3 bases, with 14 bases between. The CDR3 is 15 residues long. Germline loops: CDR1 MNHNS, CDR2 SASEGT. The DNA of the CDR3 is TGTGCCAGCAGTGAGTTAGTCGGGATGCACTATGGCTACACCTTC. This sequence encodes CASSELVGMHYGYTF.